The next 22 T cell receptor beta chains were all read from a single sample in a study of CD8 T cells in Susac syndrome. Reverse transcription of roughly 0.45 to 1 ug RNA was performed with random hexamers. Each CDR3 protein gets one entry after TCRdb re-called the immunoSEQ multiplex PCR reads with MiXCR. The sample lists some 200,000 distinct CDR3 sequences; roughly 90% were seen once. The sequencing sample was made of CD4+ T cells from PBMCs. The receptors shown here come from a human donor with Susac syndrome.

The J gene is TRBJ2-7, the V gene TRBV2; 12 nucleotides match TRBD1. V lost 10 bases, J lost 5 bases, and 3 bases stayed unmatched. The CDR3 sequence is 12 residues long. CDR1 is SNHLY and CDR2 is FYNNEI in the germline V gene. The CDR3 DNA follows: TGTGCCACCGGGACAGGGGGCCACGAGCAGTACTTC. This translates into CATGTGGHEQYF.

The chain carries TRBV5-1 and TRBJ2-1, with TRBD2 matching over 7 bases. CDR1 is SGHRS and CDR2 is YFSETQ in the germline V gene. The CDR3 has 15 residues. J lost 0 bases, V lost 6 bases, and 6 bases had no gene match. CDR3 protein: CASTLLADSYNEQFF. CDR3 nucleotide sequence: TGCGCCAGCACCCTTCTAGCGGACTCCTACAATGAGCAGTTCTTC.

The chain is built from TRBV7-8 and TRBJ1-5; D is unclear. Deletions cut 5 bases from V and 3 bases from J, with 17 bases between. This CDR3 comprises 16 residues. Germline CDR1 is SGHVS and CDR2 is FQNEAQ. The CDR3 region is CASSPLYRNINQPQHF. The CDR3 nucleotides read TGTGCCAGCAGCCCCCTTTACCGTAATATCAATCAGCCCCAGCATTTT.

The V and J genes are TRBV29-1 and TRBJ2-1; no clear D gene. This CDR3 comprises 11 residues. Trimming took 4 bases from V and 4 from J, leaving 5 bases between them. Germline V gene sequence: CDR1 SQVTM, CDR2 ANQGSEA. In DNA form, the CDR3 reads TGCAGCGTTGGTGGGTACAATGAGCAGTTCTTC. Encoded protein: CSVGGYNEQFF.

V gene TRBV29-1 combines with J gene TRBJ1-1; no definite D call. V was trimmed by 4 bases and J by 6 bases, leaving 15 bases between them. Germline V gives CDR1 SQVTM, CDR2 ANQGSEA. This CDR3 is built from 13 residues. The CDR3 protein is CSVVQVLGSEAFF. CDR3 coding DNA: TGCAGCGTTGTGCAGGTTCTGGGTTCTGAAGCTTTCTTT.

The CDR3 loop reads CASRTAGEVYGYTF. The CDR3, as DNA: TGTGCCAGCAGGACGGCCGGGGAAGTCTATGGCTACACCTTC. The rearrangement links TRBV5-6 to TRBJ1-2; D is ambiguous. Trimming took 5 bases from V and 4 from J, leaving 15 bases between them. Germline loops: CDR1 SGHDT, CDR2 YYEEEE. CDR3 length equals 14 residues.

The rearrangement uses TRBV20-1 and TRBJ2-5, with 7 bases that match TRBD2. Trimming at V came to 7 bases and at J to 2 bases, leaving 10 bases not matched to a gene. This CDR3 has 14 residues. The germline V gene encodes CDR1 DFQATT and CDR2 SNEGSKA (reference sequence). The CDR3 region has the DNA TGCAGTGTAATTAGGGAGGGGAAGCAAGAGACCCAGTACTTC. Its protein product is CSVIREGKQETQYF.

V and J are TRBV12-5 and TRBJ1-5; D unclear. The length of the CDR3 is 15 residues. Germline V lookup: CDR1 LGHNT, CDR2 FRNRAP. V was cut by 0 bases and J by 1 base, with 7 bases left in between. The CDR3 nucleotides read TGTGCTAGTGGTTTGGTTCCAGGCAGCAATCAGCCCCAGCATTTT. As protein: CASGLVPGSNQPQHF.

In this sample, this clonotype turned up once. The chain links TRBV12-5 to TRBJ2-6; a weak D match, TRBD1 (5 bases). V was clipped by 9 bases and J by 1 base, with 7 bases between them. The CDR3 is 13 residues long. The germline V gene has CDR1 LGHNT and CDR2 FRNRAP. The CDR3 bases are TGTGCTAGCGGACAATCTGGGGCCAACGTCCTGACTTTC. The encoded protein is CASGQSGANVLTF.

The CDR3 here is CASSKPRVFGGLNTEAFF. Here the CDR3 DNA reads TGTGCCAGCAGCAAACCGAGGGTTTTCGGGGGGTTGAACACTGAAGCTTTCTTT. The chain employs TRBV6-9 and TRBJ1-1, with D perhaps TRBD1 (5 bases). The CDR3 has 18 residues. The V gene lost 6 bases and the J gene lost 0 bases, with 23 bases spanning the gap. Germline V gene data show CDR1 as MNHGY and CDR2 as SVAAGI.

The gene calls are TRBV6-5 and TRBJ2-2, with D unresolved. This CDR3 comprises 13 residues. V was trimmed by 11 bases and J by 1 base, leaving 11 bases between them. The V gene's germline CDR1 is MNHEY and CDR2 SVGAGI. CDR3 protein: CAVSPKNTGELFF. For the CDR3, the DNA is TGTGCCGTAAGCCCAAAGAACACCGGGGAGCTGTTTTTT.

V gene TRBV3-1 combines with J gene TRBJ1-3; 8 nucleotides match TRBD1. CDR1 and CDR2 from the germline V gene are LGHDT and YNNKEL (reference sequence). The CDR3 contains 15 residues. V shed 3 bases, J shed 2 bases, and the junction held 3 bases outside the gene matches. The CDR3 DNA sequence: TGTGCCAGCAGCCAGCAGGGGGCAACTGGAAACACCATATATTTT. Encoded protein: CASSQQGATGNTIYF.

The rearrangement joins TRBV24-1 to TRBJ2-3, with D unclear. V was shortened by 6 bases and J by 4 bases, with 19 bases between the two germline ends. In germline, CDR1 is KGHDR, CDR2 SFDVKD. The CDR3 covers 16 residues. CDR3 sequence (DNA): TGTGCCACCAGTACATCTCAGCTGTTATTCGCAGATACGCAGTATTTT. This codes for CATSTSQLLFADTQYF.

The V and J genes are TRBV6-1 and TRBJ1-5; 9 bases agree with TRBD1. This CDR3 contains 14 residues. The V segment lost 6 bases and the J segment 6 bases; nucleotides outside the gene matches: 6. Germline CDR1 and CDR2: MNHNS and SASEGT. For the CDR3, the DNA is TGTGCCAGCAGCAAGGGACAGGGTGGTCAGCCCCAGCATTTT. Translated: CASSKGQGGQPQHF.

V and J are TRBV2 and TRBJ1-2; no reliable D call. V dropped 6 bases and J dropped 2 bases, with 13 bases sitting between them. The CDR3 runs 14 residues. The germline CDR1 and CDR2 sequences are SNHLY and FYNNEI. CDR3 residues: CASSNKAGNYGYTF. Written as DNA, the CDR3 is TGTGCCAGCAGCAATAAGGCGGGGAACTATGGCTACACCTTC.

This chain's CDR3 is CASSPRRNTEAFF. The CDR3 nucleotides are TGTGCCAGCTCACCACGCCGAAACACTGAAGCTTTCTTT. V and J are TRBV18 and TRBJ1-1, with D unclear. Deletions cut 1 base from V and 2 bases from J, with 5 bases between. The CDR3 consists of 13 residues. Germline lookup yields CDR1 KGHSH and CDR2 LQKENI.

The chain combines TRBV12-5 with TRBJ1-5; D may be TRBD1 (5 bases). Trimming removed 5 bases at V and 3 bases at J, with 14 bases between. Germline V gives CDR1 LGHNT, CDR2 FRNRAP. CDR3 size: 15 residues. Here the CDR3 reads CASGTGGGYNQPQHF. The CDR3 region has the DNA TGTGCTAGTGGTACTGGCGGGGGGTACAATCAGCCCCAGCATTTT.

This clonotype was found once. The V and J genes are TRBV2 and TRBJ1-2, with D possibly TRBD1 on 6 matching bases. The germline V gene has CDR1 SNHLY and CDR2 FYNNEI. Trimming removed 3 bases from V and 10 bases from J, with 15 bases in between. The CDR3 contains 13 residues. CDR3 nucleotides: TGTGCCAGCAGTGAGGGGTGGGCAGGGGCCTACACCTTC. Amino acid sequence: CASSEGWAGAYTF.

The chain couples TRBV6-5 to TRBJ2-5; 7 bases are shared with TRBD2. V lost 11 bases and J lost 4; bases outside the gene matches: 16. This CDR3 contains 15 residues. Germline CDR1 reads MNHEY; CDR2 reads SVGAGI. CDR3 DNA: TGTGCCGTAACCGCGGCTAGCGGATTGGGAGAGACCCAGTACTTC. Encoded protein: CAVTAASGLGETQYF.

The J gene is TRBJ1-3, the V gene TRBV5-4; D not resolved. Trimming left V 0 bases short and J 0 bases short, with 10 bases between. There are 16 residues in the CDR3. Germline CDR1 and CDR2: SGHNT and YYREEE (reference sequence). The CDR3 region is CASSLGRDDSGNTIYF. CDR3 bases: TGTGCCAGCAGCTTGGGGCGGGATGACTCTGGAAACACCATATATTTT.

This clonotype was observed a single time. The gene calls are TRBV12-5 and TRBJ2-1; D perhaps matches TRBD2 (6 bases). Germline CDR1 is LGHNT and CDR2 is FRNRAP. V was shortened by 7 bases and J by 7 bases, with 26 bases between the two germline ends. The CDR3 spans 17 residues. The CDR3 DNA is TGTGCTAGTGCTCTAGGGCTCGGCGGAGGGAAAAGGAATGAGCAGTTCTTC. Its translation is CASALGLGGGKRNEQFF. Complete variable domain (other parts from reference TRBV12-5 and TRBJ2-1): DARVTQTPRHKVTEMGQEVTMRCQPILGHNTVFWYRQTMMQGLELLAYFRNRAPLDDSGMPKDRFSAEMPDATLATLKIQPSEPRDSAVYFCASALGLGGGKRNEQFFGPGTRLTVL.

This rearrangement joins TRBV20-1 to TRBJ1-1; 8 bases agree with TRBD1. Germline V gene data show CDR1 as DFQATT and CDR2 as SNEGSKA (reference sequence). The V segment lost 0 bases and the J segment 1 base; nucleotides outside the gene matches: 13. This CDR3 spans 18 amino acids. The CDR3 loop is CSARDQVAGGARNTEAFF. CDR3 coding DNA: TGCAGTGCTAGAGATCAGGTTGCAGGGGGCGCGAGGAACACTGAAGCTTTCTTT.